This passage covers 13 T cell receptor beta chains from one sample sequenced in a study of blood T cell repertoires in COVID-19. Method: immunoSEQ multiplex PCR; TCRdb's copy keeps in-frame clones and lacks some. The sample has more than 95,000 clones; about 90% are singletons. The sequenced sample consisted of peripheral blood. These TCRs come from a human donor in a cohort sampled during active COVID-19.

The chain employs TRBV6-1 and TRBJ2-7; D uncertain. Germline lookup yields CDR1 MNHNS and CDR2 SASEGT. The CDR3 length is 14 residues. V dropped 0 bases and J dropped 0 bases, with 6 bases sitting between them. The CDR3 spells CASSEAHSSYEQYF. The CDR3 DNA follows: TGTGCCAGCAGTGAAGCGCATAGCTCCTACGAGCAGTACTTC.

The V call is TRBV28, the J call TRBJ2-2, with D perhaps matching TRBD1 (6 bases). Germline values: CDR1 MDHEN, CDR2 SYDVKM. This CDR3 contains 16 residues. Trimming took off 4 bases at V and 7 bases at J, with 19 bases between the two ends. The CDR3 here is CASSWTATGSSGELFF. The CDR3 coding sequence is TGTGCCAGCAGTTGGACCGCTACAGGGTCTAGCGGGGAGCTGTTTTTT.

The chain links TRBV13 to TRBJ1-5; tentatively, D is TRBD1 (5 bases). V lost 0 bases and J 7 bases, leaving 7 bases between the germline ends. Per germline, CDR1 PRHDT and CDR2 FYEKMQ (reference sequence). The CDR3 length is 13 residues. Here the CDR3 reads CASSLGAGQPQHF. CDR3 sequence (DNA): TGTGCCAGCAGCTTAGGGGCAGGGCAGCCCCAGCATTTT.

This chain connects TRBV5-1 to TRBJ2-2; 10 bases match TRBD1. Trimming removed 4 bases from V and 5 bases from J; junction bases left unmatched: 11. CDR3 length: 17 amino acids. The V gene's germline CDR1 is SGHRS and CDR2 YFSETQ. Written as DNA, the CDR3 is TGCGCCAGCAGCGTGGAAGAGACAGGGGGCCGTACCGGGGAGCTGTTTTTT. This encodes CASSVEETGGRTGELFF.

This clone was picked up one time. The J gene is TRBJ2-3, the V gene TRBV9; 8 bases agree with TRBD2. The trim removed 4 bases at V and 3 bases at J, leaving 7 bases unmatched. The CDR3 totals 15 residues. In germline, CDR1 is SGDLS, CDR2 YYNGEE. The CDR3 sequence is CASSSRGGQTDTQYF. DNA of the CDR3: TGTGCCAGCAGCTCACGGGGGGGCCAAACAGATACGCAGTATTTT.

The genes are TRBV2 and TRBJ2-2; a possible D gene is TRBD1 (5 bases). This CDR3 is built from 16 residues. V was shortened by 7 bases and J by 1 base, with 16 bases between the two germline ends. Germline V gene data show CDR1 as SNHLY and CDR2 as FYNNEI. The CDR3 DNA reads as TGTGCCAGCATCAAGGCAGGGCCGGGGAACACCGGGGAGCTGTTTTTT. Amino acid sequence: CASIKAGPGNTGELFF.

The V and J genes are TRBV5-4 and TRBJ2-7; TRBD1 matches 8 bases. After removal of 4 bases from V and 2 bases from J, the junction contained 14 bases not matched to a gene. The germline V gene encodes CDR1 SGHNT and CDR2 YYREEE (reference sequence). This CDR3 has 17 residues. CDR3 sequence: CASSLTLTRTGPYEQYF. Written as DNA, the CDR3 is TGTGCCAGCAGCCTTACCCTAACGCGGACAGGGCCCTACGAGCAGTACTTC.

The chain joins TRBV7-6 to TRBJ1-2, with D possibly being TRBD1 (6 bases). Germline V gene data show CDR1 as SGHVS and CDR2 as FNYEAQ. Deletions cut 2 bases from V and 8 bases from J, with 18 bases between. The length of the CDR3 is 15 residues. CDR3 sequence reads: CASSLSSGTTGGYTF. In DNA form, the CDR3 reads TGTGCCAGCAGCTTATCGTCGGGGACAACTGGCGGCTACACCTTC.

V gene TRBV29-1 combines with J gene TRBJ1-1; D gene unclear. Per germline, CDR1 SQVTM and CDR2 ANQGSEA. The CDR3 sequence is 14 residues long. V lost 4 bases to trimming and J lost 1 base, with 13 bases between them. The CDR3 DNA reads as TGCAGCGTTGTGAGGGTGGGAGCGAACACTGAAGCTTTCTTT. Protein: CSVVRVGANTEAFF.

The chain employs TRBV4-2 and TRBJ1-6; D gene uncertain. This CDR3 is 15 amino acids long. Per germline, CDR1 LGHNA and CDR2 YNFKEQ. Between the trimmed V and J ends, which lost 1 base and 6 bases, there was a span of 10 bases. Here the CDR3 DNA reads TGTGCCAGCAGCCAAGGCATGGAGGGTAATTCACCCCTCCACTTT. Its protein is CASSQGMEGNSPLHF.

This sequence joins TRBV7-2 and TRBJ2-1; D gene uncertain. With 2 bases removed from V and 0 bases from J, the gap between germline ends came to 11 bases. The CDR3 runs 16 residues. The germline gives CDR1 SGHTA, CDR2 FQGNSA. The CDR3 DNA follows: TGTGCCAGCAGCTTAATCTCGGCTAGCTCCTACAATGAGCAGTTCTTC. It translates to CASSLISASSYNEQFF.

The gene calls are TRBV11-2 and TRBJ1-2, with a tentative D call TRBD1 (5 bases). The CDR3 runs to 14 residues. Germline CDR1 and CDR2: SGHAT and FQNNGV. V lost 5 bases, J lost 3 bases, and 13 bases lay in between. The CDR3: CASSLSGSDYGYTF. Here the CDR3 DNA reads TGTGCCAGCAGCCTATCAGGGTCTGACTATGGCTACACCTTC.

This clone was counted only a few times. The J gene is TRBJ1-2, the V gene TRBV18; D call uncertain. The V gene lost 5 bases and the J gene lost 4 bases, with 17 bases spanning the gap. Germline-derived CDR1 and CDR2 are KGHSH and LQKENI. The CDR3 has 15 amino acids. CDR3 residues: CASSRPGFGGYGYTF. The CDR3 DNA is TGTGCCAGCTCAAGGCCGGGTTTTGGAGGCTATGGCTACACCTTC.